Each of the 14 T cell receptor beta chains below was sequenced from the same sample in a study of T cell responses to AZD1222 COVID-19 vaccine. The protocol was immunoSEQ multiplex PCR, while the TCRdb copy is restricted to in-frame clones and leaves out a portion. The sample consists of more than 95,000 clones, roughly 91% of them appearing once. The sample consisted of peripheral blood, taken 28 days after the second AZD1222 dose. The receptors here all came from an adult who received the AZD1222 COVID-19 vaccine.

The chain links TRBV7-8 to TRBJ2-7; D perhaps matches TRBD1 (5 bases). The germline V gene has CDR1 SGHVS and CDR2 FQNEAQ. The CDR3 loop spans 12 amino acids. The V gene lost 8 bases and the J gene lost 4 bases, with 12 bases spanning the gap. DNA for the CDR3: TGTGCCAGCCAAGGAACAGGATACGAGCAGTACTTC. It translates to CASQGTGYEQYF. The full variable domain, completed using reference TRBV7-8 and TRBJ2-7, is GAGVSQSPRYKVAKRGQDVALRCDPISGHVSLFWYQQALGQGPEFLTYFQNEAQLDKSGLPSDRFFAERPEGSVSTLKIQRTQQEDSAVYLCASQGTGYEQYFGPGTRLTVT.

The chain joins TRBV27 to TRBJ2-5; a possible D gene is TRBD2 (6 bases). Germline CDR1 MNHEY, CDR2 SMNVEV (reference sequence). V shed 0 bases and J shed 5 bases, with 10 bases lying between them. CDR3 length equals 14 residues. The CDR3 reads CASSLSGSRETQYF. DNA for the CDR3: TGTGCCAGCAGTTTATCCGGGAGTAGGGAGACCCAGTACTTC.

The chain employs TRBV30 and TRBJ2-3, with 9 positions matching TRBD2. Germline V gene lookup returns CDR1 GTSNPN and CDR2 SVGIG (reference sequence). The CDR3 is 17 residues long. Trimming at V came to 3 bases and at J to 0 bases, leaving 10 bases not matched to a gene. The CDR3: CAWSGGRAFTSTDTQYF. Written as DNA, the CDR3 is TGTGCCTGGAGCGGCGGGAGGGCCTTTACTAGCACAGATACGCAGTATTTT.

This clone has a single count. The chain is built from TRBV14 and TRBJ1-4; D remains unclear. CDR3 size: 13 residues. The V gene lost 4 bases and the J gene lost 5 bases, with 8 bases spanning the gap. Per the germline V gene, CDR1 is SGHDN and CDR2 is FVKESK. The CDR3 loop is CASSRGINEKLFF. CDR3 in DNA: TGTGCCAGCAGCCGCGGGATAAATGAAAAACTGTTTTTT.

This chain connects TRBV7-2 to TRBJ2-7; D assignment may be TRBD1 or TRBD2 (7 bases each). Germline CDR1 SGHTA, CDR2 FQGNSA. CDR3 length: 16 amino acids. Trimming took off 2 bases at V and 3 bases at J, with 17 bases between the two ends. CDR3 region: CASSLRGDREGYEQYF. The DNA for the CDR3 is TGTGCCAGCAGCTTACGGGGAGACAGGGAGGGCTACGAGCAGTACTTC.

This chain joins TRBV7-2 and TRBJ1-2, with D maybe TRBD1 (6 bases). The CDR3 contains 13 residues. Trimming took 4 bases from V and 8 from J, leaving 14 bases between them. The V gene's germline CDR1 is SGHTA and CDR2 FQGNSA. The CDR3 sequence is CASSSPTGSGYTF. The CDR3 region has the DNA TGTGCCAGCAGCTCCCCGACAGGAAGCGGCTACACCTTC.

V usage is TRBV20-1 and J usage is TRBJ1-2, with D possibly being TRBD1 (5 bases). The germline V gene has CDR1 DFQATT and CDR2 SNEGSKA (reference sequence). The CDR3 totals 11 residues. V gave up 5 bases and J gave up 5 bases, with 9 bases separating them. The CDR3 region has the DNA TGCAGTGCTCCCCAGGGTTATGGCTACACCTTC. Translated, it gives CSAPQGYGYTF.

The chain links TRBV29-1 to TRBJ1-4; D possibly corresponds to TRBD1 (5 bases). V shed 7 bases and J shed 8 bases, with 20 bases lying between them. Germline loops: CDR1 SQVTM, CDR2 ANQGSEA. This CDR3 is built from 14 residues. CDR3 nucleotide sequence: TGCAGCGCTGGTCCGAGGGGCGCTGACGAAAAACTGTTTTTT. Translated, it gives CSAGPRGADEKLFF.

V gene TRBV7-2 combines with J gene TRBJ2-1; D perhaps matches TRBD2 (7 bases). Germline V gene sequence: CDR1 SGHTA, CDR2 FQGNSA. V was clipped by 6 bases and J by 9 bases, with 18 bases between them. The CDR3 runs 14 residues. The CDR3 here is CASRAQGRASEQFF. The CDR3 region has the DNA TGTGCCAGCAGGGCCCAGGGGAGGGCCAGTGAGCAGTTCTTC.

The chain joins TRBV10-2 to TRBJ2-1; the match to TRBD2 covers 10 bases. V shed 3 bases, J shed 0 bases, and the junction held 5 bases outside the gene matches. The length of the CDR3 is 17 residues. CDR1 WSHSY and CDR2 SAAADI come from the germline V gene. In nucleotides, the CDR3 is TGCGCCAGCAGTGAAAGACTAGCGGGCCTCTCCTACAATGAGCAGTTCTTC. Translation gives CASSERLAGLSYNEQFF.

This clone was seen more than once but under ten times. The rearrangement uses TRBV6-5 and TRBJ2-7; D not certain. Trimming left V 6 bases short and J 0 bases short, with 9 bases between. The CDR3 has 13 residues. CDR1 and CDR2 from the germline V gene are MNHEY and SVGAGI. CDR3 region: CASSDTDSYEQYF. Written as DNA, the CDR3 is TGTGCCAGCAGCGATACAGACTCCTACGAGCAGTACTTC.

This clone has a single count. The chain combines TRBV7-6 with TRBJ2-5; tentatively, D is TRBD1 (5 bases). This CDR3 is built from 14 residues. With 2 bases removed from V and 1 base from J, the gap between germline ends came to 8 bases. The germline V gene has CDR1 SGHVS and CDR2 FNYEAQ. DNA of the CDR3: TGTGCCAGCAGCTTAAGCAGGGCCCAAGAGACCCAGTACTTC. It translates to CASSLSRAQETQYF.

The chain uses TRBV4-1 and TRBJ2-7; 9 positions match TRBD1. Germline V lookup: CDR1 MGHRA, CDR2 YSYEKL. This CDR3 is 15 amino acids long. V shed 4 bases, J shed 3 bases, and the junction held 7 bases outside the gene matches. The CDR3 is CASSRSSGQGYEQYF. The CDR3 DNA sequence: TGCGCCAGCAGCCGCTCTTCGGGACAGGGCTACGAGCAGTACTTC.

This rearrangement joins TRBV5-4 to TRBJ2-3; TRBD2 might be the D (6 bases). The CDR3 covers 15 residues. The V end lost 0 bases, the J end lost 4 bases, and 12 bases lay between the germline ends. Germline loops: CDR1 SGHNT, CDR2 YYREEE (reference sequence). DNA of the CDR3: TGTGCCAGCAGCTTGGGCCGGGAGAATCCAGATACGCAGTATTTT. This gives the protein CASSLGRENPDTQYF.